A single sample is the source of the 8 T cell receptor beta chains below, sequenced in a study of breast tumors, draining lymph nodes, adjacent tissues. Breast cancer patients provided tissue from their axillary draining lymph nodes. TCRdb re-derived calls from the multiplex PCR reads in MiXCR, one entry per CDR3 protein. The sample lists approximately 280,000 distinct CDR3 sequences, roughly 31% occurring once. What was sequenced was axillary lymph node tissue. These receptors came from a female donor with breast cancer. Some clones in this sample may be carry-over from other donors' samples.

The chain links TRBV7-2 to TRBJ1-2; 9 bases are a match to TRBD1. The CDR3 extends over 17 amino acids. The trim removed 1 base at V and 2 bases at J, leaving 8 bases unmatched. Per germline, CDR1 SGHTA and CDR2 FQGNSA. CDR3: CASSLVAAGQGNYGYTF. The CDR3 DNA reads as TGTGCCAGCAGCTTAGTCGCAGCGGGACAGGGAAACTATGGCTACACCTTC.

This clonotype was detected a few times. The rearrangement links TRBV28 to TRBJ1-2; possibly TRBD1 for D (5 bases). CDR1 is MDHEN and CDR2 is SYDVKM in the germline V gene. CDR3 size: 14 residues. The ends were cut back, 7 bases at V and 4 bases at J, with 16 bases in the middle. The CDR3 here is CASNTMHRIYGYTF. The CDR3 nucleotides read TGTGCCAGCAACACCATGCACAGGATCTATGGCTACACCTTC.

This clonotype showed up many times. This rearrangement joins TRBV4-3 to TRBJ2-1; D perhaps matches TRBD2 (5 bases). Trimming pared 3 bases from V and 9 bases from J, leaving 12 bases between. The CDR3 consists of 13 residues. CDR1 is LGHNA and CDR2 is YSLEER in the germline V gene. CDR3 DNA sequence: TGCGCCAGCAGCCAGCTGACTACGAGTGAGCAGTTCTTC. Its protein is CASSQLTTSEQFF.

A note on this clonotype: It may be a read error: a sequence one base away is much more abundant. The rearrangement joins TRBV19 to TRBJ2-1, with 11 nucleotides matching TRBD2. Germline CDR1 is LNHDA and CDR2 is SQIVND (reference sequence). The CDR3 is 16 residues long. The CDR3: CASGRGLAALYNEQLF. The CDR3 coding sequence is TGTGCCAGTGGAAGGGGACTAGCGGCTTTATACAATGAGCAGCTCTTC.

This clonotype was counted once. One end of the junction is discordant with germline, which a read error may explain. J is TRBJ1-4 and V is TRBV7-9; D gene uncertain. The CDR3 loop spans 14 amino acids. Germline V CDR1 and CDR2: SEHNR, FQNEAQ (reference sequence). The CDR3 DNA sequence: TGTGCCAGCAGCCGAGTGGCAACTAATGAAAAACTGTTTTTC. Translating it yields CASSRVATNEKLFF.

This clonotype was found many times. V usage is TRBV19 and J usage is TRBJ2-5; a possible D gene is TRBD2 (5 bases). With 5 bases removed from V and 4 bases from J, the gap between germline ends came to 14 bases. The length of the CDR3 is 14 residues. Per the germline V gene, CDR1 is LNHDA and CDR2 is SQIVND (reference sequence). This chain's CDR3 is CASSSSTAGETQYF. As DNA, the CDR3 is TGTGCCAGTAGTTCCTCCACGGCGGGAGAGACCCAGTACTTC.

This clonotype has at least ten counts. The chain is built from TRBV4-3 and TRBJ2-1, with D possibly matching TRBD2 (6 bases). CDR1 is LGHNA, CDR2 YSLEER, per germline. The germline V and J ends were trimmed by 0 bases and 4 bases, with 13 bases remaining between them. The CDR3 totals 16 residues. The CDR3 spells CASSQDGGVGYNEQFF. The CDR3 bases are TGCGCCAGCAGCCAAGACGGGGGAGTGGGGTACAATGAGCAGTTCTTC.

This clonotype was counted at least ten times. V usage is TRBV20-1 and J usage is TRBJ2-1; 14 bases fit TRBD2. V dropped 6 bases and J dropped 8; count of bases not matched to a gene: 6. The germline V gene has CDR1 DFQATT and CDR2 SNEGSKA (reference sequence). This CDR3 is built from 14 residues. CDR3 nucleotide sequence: TGCAGTGCGCCGGGACTAGCGGGAGTTGATGAGCAGTTCTTC. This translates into CSAPGLAGVDEQFF.